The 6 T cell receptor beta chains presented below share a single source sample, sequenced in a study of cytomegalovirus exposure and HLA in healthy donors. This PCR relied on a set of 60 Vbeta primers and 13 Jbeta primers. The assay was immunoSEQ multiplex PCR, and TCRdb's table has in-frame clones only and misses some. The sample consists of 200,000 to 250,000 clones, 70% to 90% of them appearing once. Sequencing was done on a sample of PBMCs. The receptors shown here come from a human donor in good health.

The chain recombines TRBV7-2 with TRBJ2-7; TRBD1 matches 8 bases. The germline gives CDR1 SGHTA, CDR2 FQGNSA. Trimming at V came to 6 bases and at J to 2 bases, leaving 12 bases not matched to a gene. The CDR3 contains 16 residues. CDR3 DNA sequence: TGTGCCAGCAGTCTTCTCCCGGGACAGGAGACCTACGAGCAGTACTTC. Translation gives CASSLLPGQETYEQYF.

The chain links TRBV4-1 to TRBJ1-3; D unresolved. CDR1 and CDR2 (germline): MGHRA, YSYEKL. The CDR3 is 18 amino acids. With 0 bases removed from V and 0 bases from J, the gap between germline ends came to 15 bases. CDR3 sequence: CASSQDPNSYSSGNTIYF. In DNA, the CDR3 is TGCGCCAGCAGCCAAGATCCTAACAGTTATTCCTCTGGAAACACCATATATTTT.

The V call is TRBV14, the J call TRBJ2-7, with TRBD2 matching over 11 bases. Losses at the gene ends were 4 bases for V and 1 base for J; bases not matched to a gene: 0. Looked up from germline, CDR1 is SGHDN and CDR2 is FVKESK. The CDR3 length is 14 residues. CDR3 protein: CASSRLAGSYEQYF. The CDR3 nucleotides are TGTGCCAGCAGCCGACTAGCGGGGTCCTACGAGCAGTACTTC.

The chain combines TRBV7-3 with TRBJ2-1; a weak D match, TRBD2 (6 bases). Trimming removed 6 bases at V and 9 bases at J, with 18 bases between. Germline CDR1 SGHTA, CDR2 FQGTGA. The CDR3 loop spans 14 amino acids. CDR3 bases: TGTGCCAGCAGTCGAGCTGGGACTTTGGGTGAGCAGTTCTTC. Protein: CASSRAGTLGEQFF.

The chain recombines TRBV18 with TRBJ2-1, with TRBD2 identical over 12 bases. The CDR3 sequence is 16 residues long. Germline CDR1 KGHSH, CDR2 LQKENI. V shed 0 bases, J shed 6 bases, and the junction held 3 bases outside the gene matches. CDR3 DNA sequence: TGTGCCAGCTCACCACCGCTAGCGGGAGGGTCCAATGAGCAGTTCTTC. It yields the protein CASSPPLAGGSNEQFF.

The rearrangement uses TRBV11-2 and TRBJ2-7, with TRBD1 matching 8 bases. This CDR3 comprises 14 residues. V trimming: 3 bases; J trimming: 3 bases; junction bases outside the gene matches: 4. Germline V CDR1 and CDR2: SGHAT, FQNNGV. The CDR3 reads CASSFGTGIYEQYF. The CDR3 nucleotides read TGTGCCAGCAGCTTCGGGACAGGTATCTACGAGCAGTACTTC.